At least ten counts were recorded for the clone carrying this TCR beta chain. This sample was included in a study of CD8 T cells in ankylosing spondylitis. The germline V gene has CDR1 SNHLY and CDR2 FYNNEI. V lost 2 bases, J lost 4 bases, and 18 bases lay in between. CDR3 length: 17 residues. TCRdb re-derived calls from the 5' RACE reads in MiXCR, one entry per CDR3 protein. The data show 50,000 to 75,000 distinct CDR3 sequences, approximately 6% seen once. This clonotype was sampled from a male donor with ankylosing spondylitis. The genes are TRBV2 and TRBJ2-1; tentative D call: TRBD2 (6 bases). Sequencing was carried out using synovial fluid, either unsorted or a sorted T cell fraction (not recorded which). The CDR3 region is CASSEHKGTLTYNEQFF. For the CDR3, the DNA is TGTGCCAGCAGTGAACACAAGGGGACTCTCACATACAATGAGCAGTTCTTC.